These T cell receptor beta chains were read from a single sample in a study of beta chain features in type 1 diabetes. Clones were read by immunoSEQ multiplex PCR, and TCRdb kept only the in-frame ones, dropping some. The sample holds around 41,000 clones, 66% seen once. Input material: Tregs from blood. The receptor source for this set is a man aged 25 to 40 with type 1 diabetes. Some clones in this sample may be carry-over from other donors' samples. CDR3s include the opening cysteine and the closing phenylalanine or tryptophan. A D gene is named only where the DNA matches it firmly. Size values are once, few and many counts, or a class for expanded clones, and some rows have none.

>TRBV6-1|TRBJ2-3|16|TRBD2|once
TGTGCCAGCAGTGATCTAGCGGGCCACTCCACAGATACGCAGTATTTT
CASSDLAGHSTDTQYF
>TRBV19|TRBJ1-5|13|.|.
TGTGCCAGTGGTATCGTGAGCAATCAGCCCCAGCATTTT
CASGIVSNQPQHF
>TRBV11-1|TRBJ2-7|14|.|.
TGTGCCAGCAGTCTCCACAGGGACACCTACGAGCAGTACTTC
CASSLHRDTYEQYF
>TRBV11-2|TRBJ2-2|16|.|.
TGTGCCAGCAGCTTAGTTCCCCGGGGGAACACCGGGGAGCTGTTTTTT
CASSLVPRGNTGELFF
>TRBV7-2|TRBJ1-2|13|.|.
TGTGCCAGCAGCTTAAGGGCAGGGAGGGGCTACACCTTC
CASSLRAGRGYTF
>TRBV7-3|TRBJ1-6|15|.|.
TGTGCCAGCAGCTTGAGTTCTTCCGGGAATTCACCCCTCCACTTT
CASSLSSSGNSPLHF
>TRBV5-1|TRBJ2-2|16|.|.
TGCGCCAGCAGCTTGCCGGGAGGGGGCGACACCGGGGAGCTGTTTTTT
CASSLPGGGDTGELFF
>TRBV15|TRBJ2-3|15|.|.
TGTGCCACCAGCAGAGTTAGTCGCAGCACAGATACGCAGTATTTT
CATSRVSRSTDTQYF
>TRBV12-5|TRBJ1-1|12|TRBD1|few
TGTGCTAGTGGCCCCACAGGGGATGAAGCTTTCTTT
CASGPTGDEAFF
>TRBV14|TRBJ1-1|13|TRBD1|.
TGTGCCAGCAACCGCATCAGGGACAGTGAAGCTTTCTTT
CASNRIRDSEAFF
>TRBV18|TRBJ2-1|14|.|few
TGTGCCAGCTCACCAGCGGGGTCCTACAATGAGCAGTTCTTC
CASSPAGSYNEQFF
>TRBV7-8|TRBJ2-5|16|.|.
TGTGCCAGCAGCTTAGCGCTTGGCAGGGTGCAAGAGACCCAGTACTTC
CASSLALGRVQETQYF
>TRBV4-1|TRBJ2-3|16|.|.
TGCGCCAGCAGCCCCCGGGATGGGGCGGGAACAGATACGCAGTATTTT
CASSPRDGAGTDTQYF
>TRBV18|TRBJ2-5|14|.|.
TGTGCCAGCTCACCGGGCGACAGACAAGAGACCCAGTACTTC
CASSPGDRQETQYF
>TRBV2|TRBJ1-5|13|.|.
TGTGCCAGCAAAGGGGTAGGCAATCAGCCCCAGCATTTT
CASKGVGNQPQHF
>TRBV18|TRBJ2-3|15|TRBD2|.
TGTGCCAGCTCTCAACTAGCGGGGGCCGAGGTTGCGCAGTATTTT
CASSQLAGAEVAQYF
>TRBV9|TRBJ2-5|14|.|.
TGTGCCAGCAGCGTAGGTTCTTACCAAGAGACCCAGTACTTC
CASSVGSYQETQYF
>TRBV5-4|TRBJ2-3|15|.|.
TGTGCCAGCAGCTCTGATTACGGAGGTGCAGATACGCAGTATTTT
CASSSDYGGADTQYF
>TRBV19|TRBJ2-3|17|TRBD2|.
TGTGCCAGGGGGATAGAGTTGAGGACTAGCGTCACAGATACGCAGTATTTT
CARGIELRTSVTDTQYF
>TRBV7-2|TRBJ2-1|16|TRBD1|few
TGTGCCAGCAGCTTAGCTGGGACAGGGATTTACAATGAGCAGTTCTTC
CASSLAGTGIYNEQFF
>TRBV28|TRBJ2-7|12|.|few
TGTGCCAGCAGTCAAACAGGGAGCGAGCAGTACTTC
CASSQTGSEQYF
>TRBV7-8|TRBJ1-4|15|.|.
TGTGCCAGCAGCCCACATCTGGGGGCAAGTGAAAAACTGTTTTTT
CASSPHLGASEKLFF
>TRBV5-1|TRBJ2-1|16|TRBD2|.
TGCGCCAGCAGCTTGGCCAGCGGGGGGCTTTACAATGAGCAGTTCTTC
CASSLASGGLYNEQFF
>TRBV5-4|TRBJ2-5|16|TRBD1|.
TGTGCCAGCAGCTTCCGGACAGGGTGGACCCAAGAGACCCAGTACTTC
CASSFRTGWTQETQYF
>TRBV7-2|TRBJ2-7|15|.|.
TGTGCCAGCAGCTTAGACGTCGGACAGTTCTACGAGCAGTACTTC
CASSLDVGQFYEQYF
>TRBV7-9|TRBJ2-7|14|.|.
TGTGCCAGCAGCCCCCGACTAGGTTTCTACGAGCAGTACTTC
CASSPRLGFYEQYF
>TRBV6-5|TRBJ1-6|15|.|.
TGTGCCAGCAGCCGCAGCGGCCCGATCCAGTCCCCCCTCCACTTT
CASSRSGPIQSPLHF
>TRBV5-8|TRBJ2-3|14|.|.
TGTGCCAGCAGCTTGGGACAGAGCACAGATACGCAGTATTTT
CASSLGQSTDTQYF
>TRBV29-1|TRBJ1-1|12|.|.
TGCAGCTCGGGGTGGAGAAACACTGAAGCTTTCTTT
CSSGWRNTEAFF
>TRBV6-1|TRBJ1-1|12|TRBD1|.
TGTGCCAGCGTGAGCGCGGACAGGACGGCTTTCTTT
CASVSADRTAFF
>TRBV2|TRBJ1-1|13|TRBD1|few
TGTGCCAGCCTGGGACAGGCGAACACTGAAGCTTTCTTT
CASLGQANTEAFF
>TRBV6-1|TRBJ1-2|14|.|.
TGTGCCAGCAGTGAGAACCCTTTCAGGGGCGGCTACACCTTC
CASSENPFRGGYTF
>TRBV29-1|TRBJ2-3|14|TRBD2|.
TGCAGCGTCGCGACTAGCGGGGGGCCAGATACGCAGTATTTT
CSVATSGGPDTQYF
>TRBV29-1|TRBJ2-3|16|TRBD2|.
TGCAGCGTTGAAAAAAGACTAGCGGATAGCACAGATACGCAGTATTTT
CSVEKRLADSTDTQYF
>TRBV27|TRBJ1-1|16|TRBD1|.
TGTGCCAGCAGTTTCGATCACCGGGACAGTAATACTGAAGCTTTCTTT
CASSFDHRDSNTEAFF
>TRBV20-1|TRBJ2-3|11|.|.
TGCAGTGCTAGGGACCGGGAGAAGCAGTATTTT
CSARDREKQYF
>TRBV10-3|TRBJ1-5|14|.|.
TGTGCCATCAGTGAGGGACAGTACAATCAGCCCCAGCATTTT
CAISEGQYNQPQHF
>TRBV7-2|TRBJ1-2|14|.|.
TGTGCCAGCAGCACCCAACAGTCCGACAGATCCTACACCTTC
CASSTQQSDRSYTF
>TRBV2|TRBJ2-7|14|.|.
TGTGCCAGCAGTGTTCAAGAGCTCTCCTACGAGCAGTACTTC
CASSVQELSYEQYF
>TRBV29-1|TRBJ2-3|16|TRBD2|few
TGCAGCGTTGAAGGCGGGGGGGCCTTAGGCACAGATACGCAGTATTTT
CSVEGGGALGTDTQYF
>TRBV18|TRBJ2-1|15|TRBD1|.
TGTGCCAGCTCGTTGACAGGGATATCTGACAATGAGCAGTTCTTC
CASSLTGISDNEQFF
>TRBV5-8|TRBJ1-4|15|TRBD1|once
TGTGCCAGCAGCACCCTGACAGGGGTGGGGGAAAAACTGTTTTTT
CASSTLTGVGEKLFF
>TRBV2|TRBJ2-3|14|.|.
TGTGCCAGCAGGGGCCACACTAGCACAGATACGCAGTATTTT
CASRGHTSTDTQYF
>TRBV27|TRBJ2-6|17|.|.
TGTGCCAGCAGAGCCCGGGTCTTTAACTCTGGGGCCAACGTCCTGACTTTC
CASRARVFNSGANVLTF
>TRBV10-3|TRBJ2-5|12|.|.
TGTGCCATCAAAGGGGTGGAAGAGACCCAGTACTTC
CAIKGVEETQYF
>TRBV7-8|TRBJ2-7|16|TRBD2|few
TGTGCCAGCAGCTCGCCCGGGACTAGCGGCTCCTACGAGCAGTACTTC
CASSSPGTSGSYEQYF
>TRBV11-2|TRBJ2-3|14|.|.
TGTGCCAGCAGCTTAGATTGGACTCTAGATACGCAGTATTTT
CASSLDWTLDTQYF